The sequence of this T cell receptor (beta chain) was determined in a study of blood T cells in healthy people across ages. Roughly 10 milliliters of peripheral blood were drawn from each donor into EDTA-treated tubes. This clonotype was observed a single time. CDR1 is DFQATT, CDR2 SNEGSKA, per germline (reference sequence). The CDR3 sequence is 17 residues long. Trimming at V came to 6 bases and at J to 2 bases, leaving 13 bases not matched to a gene. Sample-barcoded 5' priming and a J-beta primer mix drove a second PCR of 7 to 11 cycles. Each cDNA molecule, via a template-switch adaptor with 12 random nucleotides, was tagged. From the 5' RACE reads, TCRdb called clonotypes with MiXCR, one entry per CDR3 protein. The sample shows over 1.5 million distinct CDR3 sequences, less than 50% of them seen only once.

Sequenced: blood. The chain has TRBV20-1 and TRBJ2-3; 11 positions match TRBD2. The origin of this receptor is a woman aged 40-49 years in good health. This chain's CDR3 is CSARGLAAHLNTDTQYF. The CDR3 coding sequence is TGCAGTGCCCGGGGACTAGCGGCTCACTTAAACACAGATACGCAGTATTTT.